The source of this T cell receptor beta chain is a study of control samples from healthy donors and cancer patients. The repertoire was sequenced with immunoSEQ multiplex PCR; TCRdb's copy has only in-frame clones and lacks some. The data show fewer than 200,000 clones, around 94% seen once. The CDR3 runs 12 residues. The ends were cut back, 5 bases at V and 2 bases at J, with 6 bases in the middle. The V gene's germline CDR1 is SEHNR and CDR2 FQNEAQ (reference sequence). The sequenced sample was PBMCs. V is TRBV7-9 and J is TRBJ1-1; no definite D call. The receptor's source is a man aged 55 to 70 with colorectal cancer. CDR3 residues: CASSETNTEAFF. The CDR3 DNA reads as TGTGCCAGCAGCGAGACCAACACTGAAGCTTTCTTT.